This TCR beta chain is from a study of monozygotic twins with inflammatory bowel disease. Points from the study as a whole: Results did not support any single strong IBD-associated signal or clonotype. Healthy co-twins had higher TCRbeta inverse Simpson diversity than their IBD twins.

Per the germline V gene, CDR1 is DFQATT and CDR2 is SNEGSKA (reference sequence). This CDR3 has 12 amino acids. On this clonotype: Its antigen is as yet unknown.

Reprocessing the 5' RACE reads, TCRdb reports a single entry for every CDR3 protein and omits DNA. Its table lists 300,000 to 350,000 distinct CDR3 sequences. Input material: blood. The TCR originated in a human donor with ulcerative colitis or Crohn's disease, or a healthy co-twin of an affected twin (not recorded which). This rearrangement joins TRBV20-1 to TRBJ2-3. CDR3 protein: CSAHRRADTQYF.